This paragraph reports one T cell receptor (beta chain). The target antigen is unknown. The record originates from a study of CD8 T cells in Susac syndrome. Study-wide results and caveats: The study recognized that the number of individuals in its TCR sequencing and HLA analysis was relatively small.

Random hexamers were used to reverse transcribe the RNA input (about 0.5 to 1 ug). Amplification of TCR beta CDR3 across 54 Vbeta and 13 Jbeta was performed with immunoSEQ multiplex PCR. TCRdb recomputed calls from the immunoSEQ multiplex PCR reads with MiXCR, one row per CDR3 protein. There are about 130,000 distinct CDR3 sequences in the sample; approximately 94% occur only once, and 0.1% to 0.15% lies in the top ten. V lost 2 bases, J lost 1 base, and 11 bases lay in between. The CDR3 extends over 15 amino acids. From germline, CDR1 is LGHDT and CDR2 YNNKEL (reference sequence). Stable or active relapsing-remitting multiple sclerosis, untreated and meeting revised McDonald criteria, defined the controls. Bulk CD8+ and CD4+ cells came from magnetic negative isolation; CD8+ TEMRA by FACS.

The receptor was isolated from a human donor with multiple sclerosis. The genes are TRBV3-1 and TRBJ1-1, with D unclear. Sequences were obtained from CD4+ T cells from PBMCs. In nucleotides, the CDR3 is TGTGCCAGCAGCCAAACCTGGGCGGGGAACACTGAAGCTTTCTTT. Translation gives CASSQTWAGNTEAFF.